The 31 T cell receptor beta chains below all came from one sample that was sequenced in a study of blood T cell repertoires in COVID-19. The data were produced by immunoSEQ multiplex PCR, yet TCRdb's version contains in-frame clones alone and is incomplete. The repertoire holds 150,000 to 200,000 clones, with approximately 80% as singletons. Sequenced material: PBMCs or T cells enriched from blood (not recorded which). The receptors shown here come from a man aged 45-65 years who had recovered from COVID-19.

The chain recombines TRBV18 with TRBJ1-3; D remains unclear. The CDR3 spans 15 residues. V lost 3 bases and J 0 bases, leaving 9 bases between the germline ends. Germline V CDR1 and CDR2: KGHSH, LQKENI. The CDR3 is CASSPLQSSGNTIYF. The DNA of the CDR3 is TGTGCCAGCTCACCTCTCCAGTCCTCTGGAAACACCATATATTTT.

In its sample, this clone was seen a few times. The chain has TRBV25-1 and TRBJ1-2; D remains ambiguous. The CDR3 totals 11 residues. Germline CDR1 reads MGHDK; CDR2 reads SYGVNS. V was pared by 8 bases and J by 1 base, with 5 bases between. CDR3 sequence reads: CASSGNYGYTF. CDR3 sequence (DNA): TGTGCCAGCTCGGGTAACTATGGCTACACCTTC.

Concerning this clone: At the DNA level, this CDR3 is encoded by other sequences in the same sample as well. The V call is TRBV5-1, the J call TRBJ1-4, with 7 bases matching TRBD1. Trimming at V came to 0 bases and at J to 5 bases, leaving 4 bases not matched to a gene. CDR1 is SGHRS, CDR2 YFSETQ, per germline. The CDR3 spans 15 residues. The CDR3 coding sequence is TGCGCCAGCAGCTTGGGGACAGGCGGAAATGAAAAACTGTTTTTT. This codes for CASSLGTGGNEKLFF.

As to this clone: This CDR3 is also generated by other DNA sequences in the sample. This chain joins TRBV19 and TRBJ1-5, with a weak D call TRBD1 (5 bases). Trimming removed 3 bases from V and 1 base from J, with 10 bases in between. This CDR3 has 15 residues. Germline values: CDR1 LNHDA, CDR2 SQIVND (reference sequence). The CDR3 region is CASSIGQGSNQPQHF. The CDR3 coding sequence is TGTGCCAGTAGTATCGGGCAGGGAAGCAATCAGCCCCAGCATTTT.

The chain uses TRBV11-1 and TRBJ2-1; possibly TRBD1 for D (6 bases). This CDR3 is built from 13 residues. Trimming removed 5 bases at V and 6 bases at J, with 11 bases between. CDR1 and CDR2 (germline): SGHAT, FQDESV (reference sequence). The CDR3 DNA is TGTGCCAGCAGCCTGGACAGATCCAATGAGCAGTTCTTC. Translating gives CASSLDRSNEQFF.

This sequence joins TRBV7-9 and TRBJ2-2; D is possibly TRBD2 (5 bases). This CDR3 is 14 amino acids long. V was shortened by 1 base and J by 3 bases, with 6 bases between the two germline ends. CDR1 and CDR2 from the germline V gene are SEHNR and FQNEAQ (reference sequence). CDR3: CASSLGGYTGELFF. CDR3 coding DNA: TGTGCCAGCAGCTTAGGCGGGTACACCGGGGAGCTGTTTTTT.

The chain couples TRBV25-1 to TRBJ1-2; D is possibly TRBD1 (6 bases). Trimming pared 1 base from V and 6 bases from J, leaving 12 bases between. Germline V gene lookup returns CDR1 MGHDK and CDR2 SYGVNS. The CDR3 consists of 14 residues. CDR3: CASSEWGTPHGYTF. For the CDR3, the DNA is TGTGCCAGCAGTGAATGGGGGACACCCCATGGCTACACCTTC.

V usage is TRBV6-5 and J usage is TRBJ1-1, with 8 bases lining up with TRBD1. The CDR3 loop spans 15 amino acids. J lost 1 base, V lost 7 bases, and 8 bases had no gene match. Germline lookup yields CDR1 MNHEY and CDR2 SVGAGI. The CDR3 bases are TGTGCCAGCACCAGACGGACAGGGACGAACACTGAAGCTTTCTTT. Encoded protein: CASTRRTGTNTEAFF.

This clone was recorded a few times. The CDR3 region is CASSPQGRGNTIYF. DNA for the CDR3: TGTGCCAGCAGCCCTCAGGGTCGCGGAAACACCATATATTTT. The chain links TRBV11-1 to TRBJ1-3; TRBD1 is a possible D gene (5 bases). V dropped 5 bases and J dropped 4 bases, with 12 bases sitting between them. The CDR3 is 14 amino acids. The V gene's germline CDR1 is SGHAT and CDR2 FQDESV (reference sequence).

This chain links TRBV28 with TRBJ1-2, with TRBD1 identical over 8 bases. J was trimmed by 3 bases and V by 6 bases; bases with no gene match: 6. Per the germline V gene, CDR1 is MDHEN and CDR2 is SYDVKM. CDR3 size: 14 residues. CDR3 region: CASSQTGGDYGYTF. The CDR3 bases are TGTGCCAGCAGCCAAACAGGGGGTGACTATGGCTACACCTTC.

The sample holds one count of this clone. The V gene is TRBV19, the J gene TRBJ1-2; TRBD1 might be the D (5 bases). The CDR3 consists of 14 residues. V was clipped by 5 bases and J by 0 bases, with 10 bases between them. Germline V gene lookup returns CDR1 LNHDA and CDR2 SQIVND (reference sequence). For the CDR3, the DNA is TGTGCCAGTAGTGGGGGGACCGCTAACTATGGCTACACCTTC. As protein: CASSGGTANYGYTF. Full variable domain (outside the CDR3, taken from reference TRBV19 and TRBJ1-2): DGGITQSPKYLFRKEGQNVTLSCEQNLNHDAMYWYRQDPGQGLRLIYYSQIVNDFQKGDIAEGYSVSREKKESFPLTVTSAQKNPTAFYLCASSGGTANYGYTFGSGTRLTVV.

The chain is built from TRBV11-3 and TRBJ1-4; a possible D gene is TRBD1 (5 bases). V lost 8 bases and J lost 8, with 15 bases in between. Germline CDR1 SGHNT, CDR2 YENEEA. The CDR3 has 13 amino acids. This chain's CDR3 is CASRPLQGEKLFF. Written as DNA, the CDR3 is TGTGCCAGCCGTCCCCTCCAGGGCGAAAAACTGTTTTTT.

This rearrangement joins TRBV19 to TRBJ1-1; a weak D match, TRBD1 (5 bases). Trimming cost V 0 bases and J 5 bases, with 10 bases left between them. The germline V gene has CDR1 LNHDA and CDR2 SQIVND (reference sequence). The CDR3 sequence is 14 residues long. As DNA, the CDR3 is TGTGCCAGTAGTATAGATGACCGGGGGACTGAAGCTTTCTTT. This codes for CASSIDDRGTEAFF.

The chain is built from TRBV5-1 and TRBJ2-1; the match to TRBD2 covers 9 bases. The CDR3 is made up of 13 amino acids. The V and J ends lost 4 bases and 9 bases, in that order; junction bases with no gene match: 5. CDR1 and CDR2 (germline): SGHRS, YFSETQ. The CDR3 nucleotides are TGCGCCAGCAGCCCGGGACTAGCCAGTGAGCAGTTCTTC. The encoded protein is CASSPGLASEQFF.

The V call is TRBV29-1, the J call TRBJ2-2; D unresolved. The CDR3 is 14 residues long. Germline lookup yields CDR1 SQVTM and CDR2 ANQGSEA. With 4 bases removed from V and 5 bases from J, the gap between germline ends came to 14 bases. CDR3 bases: TGCAGCGTTGGTGGCACCCAGTGGACCGGGGAGCTGTTTTTT. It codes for CSVGGTQWTGELFF.

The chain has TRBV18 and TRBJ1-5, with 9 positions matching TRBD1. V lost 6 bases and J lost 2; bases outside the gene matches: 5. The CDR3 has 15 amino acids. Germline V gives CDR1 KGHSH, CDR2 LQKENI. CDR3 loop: CASSKDRGGNQPQHF. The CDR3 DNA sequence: TGTGCCAGCTCCAAGGACAGGGGTGGCAATCAGCCCCAGCATTTT.

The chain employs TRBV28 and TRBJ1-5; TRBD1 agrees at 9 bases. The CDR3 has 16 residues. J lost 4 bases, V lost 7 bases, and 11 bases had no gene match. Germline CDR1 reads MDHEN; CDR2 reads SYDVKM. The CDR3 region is CASISQGQGQNQPQHF. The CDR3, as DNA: TGTGCCAGCATTTCCCAGGGACAGGGACAGAATCAGCCCCAGCATTTT.

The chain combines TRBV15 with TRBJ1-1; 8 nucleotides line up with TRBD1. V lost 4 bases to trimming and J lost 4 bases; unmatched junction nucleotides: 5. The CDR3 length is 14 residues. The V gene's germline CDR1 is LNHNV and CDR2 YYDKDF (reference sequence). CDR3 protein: CATSKDRGSTEAFF. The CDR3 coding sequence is TGTGCCACCAGCAAAGACAGGGGTAGCACTGAAGCTTTCTTT.

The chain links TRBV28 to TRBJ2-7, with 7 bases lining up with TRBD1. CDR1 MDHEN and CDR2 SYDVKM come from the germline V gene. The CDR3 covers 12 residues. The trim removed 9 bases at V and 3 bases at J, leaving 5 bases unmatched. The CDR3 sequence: CASTTGVYEQYF. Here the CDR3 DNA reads TGTGCCAGTACCACAGGGGTCTACGAGCAGTACTTC.

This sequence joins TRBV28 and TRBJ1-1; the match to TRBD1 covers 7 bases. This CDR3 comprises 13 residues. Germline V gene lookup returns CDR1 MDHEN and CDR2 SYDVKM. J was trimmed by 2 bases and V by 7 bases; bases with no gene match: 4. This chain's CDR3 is CASKTGLNTEAFF. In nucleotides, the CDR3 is TGTGCCAGCAAGACAGGGTTAAACACTGAAGCTTTCTTT.

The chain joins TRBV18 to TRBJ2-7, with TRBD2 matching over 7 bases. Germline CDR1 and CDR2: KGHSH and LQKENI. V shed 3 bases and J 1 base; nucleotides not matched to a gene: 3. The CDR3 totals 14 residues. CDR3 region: CASSPSGGSYEQYF. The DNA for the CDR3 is TGTGCCAGCTCACCCTCCGGGGGGTCCTACGAGCAGTACTTC.

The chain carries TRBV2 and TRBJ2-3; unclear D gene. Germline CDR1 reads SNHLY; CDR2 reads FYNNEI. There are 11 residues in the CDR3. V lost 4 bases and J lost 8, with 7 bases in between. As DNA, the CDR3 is TGTGCCAGCAGTGTATCGGGTACGCAGTATTTT. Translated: CASSVSGTQYF.

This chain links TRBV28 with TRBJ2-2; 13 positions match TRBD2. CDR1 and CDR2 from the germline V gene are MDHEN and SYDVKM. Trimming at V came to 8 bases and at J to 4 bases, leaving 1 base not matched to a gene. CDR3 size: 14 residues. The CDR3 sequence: CASRTSGGTGELFF. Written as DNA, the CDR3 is TGTGCCAGCCGGACTAGCGGGGGCACCGGGGAGCTGTTTTTT.

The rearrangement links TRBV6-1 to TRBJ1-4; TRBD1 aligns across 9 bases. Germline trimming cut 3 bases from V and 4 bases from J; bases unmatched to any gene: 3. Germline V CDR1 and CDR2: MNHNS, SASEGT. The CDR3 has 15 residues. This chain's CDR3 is CASSDMGQGNEKLFF. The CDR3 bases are TGTGCCAGCAGTGATATGGGACAGGGTAATGAAAAACTGTTTTTT.

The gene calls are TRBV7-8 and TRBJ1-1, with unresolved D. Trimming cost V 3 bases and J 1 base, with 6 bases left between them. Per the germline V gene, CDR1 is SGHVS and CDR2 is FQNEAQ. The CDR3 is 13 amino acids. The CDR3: CASSFQKNTEAFF. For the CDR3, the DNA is TGTGCCAGCAGCTTCCAAAAGAACACTGAAGCTTTCTTT. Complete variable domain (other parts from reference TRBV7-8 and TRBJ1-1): GAGVSQSPRYKVAKRGQDVALRCDPISGHVSLFWYQQALGQGPEFLTYFQNEAQLDKSGLPSDRFFAERPEGSVSTLKIQRTQQEDSAVYLCASSFQKNTEAFFGQGTRLTVV.

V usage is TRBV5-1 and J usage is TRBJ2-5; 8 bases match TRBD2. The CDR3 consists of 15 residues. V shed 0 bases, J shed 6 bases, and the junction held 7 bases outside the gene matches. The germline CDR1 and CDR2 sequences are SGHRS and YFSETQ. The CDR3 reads CASSLGLAGLKTQYF. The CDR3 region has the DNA TGCGCCAGCAGCTTGGGCCTAGCGGGCTTGAAGACCCAGTACTTC.

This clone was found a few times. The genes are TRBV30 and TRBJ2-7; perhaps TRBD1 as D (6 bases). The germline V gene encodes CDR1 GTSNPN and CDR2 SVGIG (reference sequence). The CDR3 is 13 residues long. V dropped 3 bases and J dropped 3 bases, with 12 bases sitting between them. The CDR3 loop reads CAWSRDKGYEQYF. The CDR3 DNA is TGTGCCTGGAGCCGGGACAAGGGCTACGAGCAGTACTTC.

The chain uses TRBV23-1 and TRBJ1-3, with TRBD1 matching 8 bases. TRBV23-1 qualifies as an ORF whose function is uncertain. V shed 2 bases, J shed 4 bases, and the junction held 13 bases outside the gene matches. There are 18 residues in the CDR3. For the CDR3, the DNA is TGCGCCAGCAGTCAAGCGAGTTGGAACAGGGGGGAAGGAAACACCATATATTTT. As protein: CASSQASWNRGEGNTIYF.

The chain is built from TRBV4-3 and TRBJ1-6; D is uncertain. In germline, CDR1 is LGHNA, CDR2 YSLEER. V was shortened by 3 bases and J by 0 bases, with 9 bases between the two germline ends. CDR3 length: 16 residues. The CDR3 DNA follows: TGCGCCAGCAGCCAGCAGGCAAGCTCCTATAATTCACCCCTCCACTTT. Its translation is CASSQQASSYNSPLHF.

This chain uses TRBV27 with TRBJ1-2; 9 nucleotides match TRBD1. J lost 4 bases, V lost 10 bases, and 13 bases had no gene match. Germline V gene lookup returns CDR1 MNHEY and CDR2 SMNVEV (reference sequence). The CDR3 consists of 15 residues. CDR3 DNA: TGTGCCACCAAAGGACAGGGGCTTAGTTTCTATGGCTACACCTTC. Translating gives CATKGQGLSFYGYTF.

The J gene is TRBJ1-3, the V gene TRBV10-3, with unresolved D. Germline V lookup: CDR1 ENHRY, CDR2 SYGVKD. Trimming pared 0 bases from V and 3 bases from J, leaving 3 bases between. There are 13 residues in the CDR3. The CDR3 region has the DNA TGTGCCATCAGTGAGTCCGGTGGAAACACCATATATTTT. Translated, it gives CAISESGGNTIYF.